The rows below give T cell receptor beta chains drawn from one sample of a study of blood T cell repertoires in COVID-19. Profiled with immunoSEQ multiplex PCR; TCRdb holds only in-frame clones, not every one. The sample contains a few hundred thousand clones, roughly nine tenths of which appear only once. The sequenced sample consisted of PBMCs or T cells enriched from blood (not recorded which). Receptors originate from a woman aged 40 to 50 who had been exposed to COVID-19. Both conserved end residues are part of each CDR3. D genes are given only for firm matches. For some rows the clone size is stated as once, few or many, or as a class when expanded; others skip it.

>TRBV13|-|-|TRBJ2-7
TGTGCCAGCAGCTGGGGCGGTCTCTCCTACGAGCAGTACTTC
CASSWGGLSYEQYF
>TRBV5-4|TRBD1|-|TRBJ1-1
TGTGCCAGCAGGTCGACAGGGGGCGGGTACACTGAAGCTTTCTTT
CASRSTGGGYTEAFF
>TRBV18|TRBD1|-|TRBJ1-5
TGTGCCAGCTCACCCATGCCGGGACAGGGGCCCTCTAATCAGCCCCAGCATTTT
CASSPMPGQGPSNQPQHF
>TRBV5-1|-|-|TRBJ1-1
TGCGCCAGCAGCTTGGGGGGGCAGAAGGGCACTGAAGCTTTCTTT
CASSLGGQKGTEAFF
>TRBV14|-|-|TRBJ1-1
TGTGCCAGCAGCCTCACCGGGACTCCCAGCCGGCAAGCTTTCTTT
CASSLTGTPSRQAFF
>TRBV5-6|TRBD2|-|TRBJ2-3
TGTGCCAGCAGCCCCGCCATAGCGGGGGGGCTGAGAAATACGCAGTATTTT
CASSPAIAGGLRNTQYF
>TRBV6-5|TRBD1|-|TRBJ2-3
TGTGCCAGCAGTTCCCCGAGGACAGGGCTTACAGATACGCAGTATTTT
CASSSPRTGLTDTQYF
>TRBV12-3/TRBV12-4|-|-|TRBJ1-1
TGTGCCAGCAGCATTTTGAACACTGAAGCTTTCTTT
CASSILNTEAFF
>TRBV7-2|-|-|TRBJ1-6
TGTGCCAGCAGCCATCAACAGGGATTGGGTTCACCCCTCCACTTT
CASSHQQGLGSPLHF
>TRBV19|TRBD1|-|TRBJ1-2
TGTGCCACCAGGGGGCTACACTATGGCTACACCTTC
CATRGLHYGYTF
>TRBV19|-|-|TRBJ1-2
TGTGCCAGTAGTATAGATTGGGAGAATCTATTCGGCTACACCTTC
CASSIDWENLFGYTF
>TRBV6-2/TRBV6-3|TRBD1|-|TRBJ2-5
TGTGCCAGCAGCCTGGACAGGGACCCTTGGGAGACCCAGTACTTC
CASSLDRDPWETQYF
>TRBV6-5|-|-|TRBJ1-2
TGTGCCAGCAGTATCGGGACTTATGGCTACACCTTC
CASSIGTYGYTF
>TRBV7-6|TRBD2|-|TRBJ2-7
TGTGCCAGCAGCTTCCGGGCCCCTGCGTCTAGCGGGGGGCGGGTCCACGAGCAGTACTTC
CASSFRAPASSGGRVHEQYF
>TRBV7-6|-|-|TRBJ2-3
TGTGCCAGCAGCTTAGGTCAGGGAATGACAGATACGCAGTATTTT
CASSLGQGMTDTQYF
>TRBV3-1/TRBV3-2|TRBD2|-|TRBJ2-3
TGTGCCAGCAGCCAAGGACTAGCGGGACGTCTGGGGACGCAGTATTTT
CASSQGLAGRLGTQYF
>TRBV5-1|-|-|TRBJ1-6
TGCGCCAGCAGCTTAGGAGGGGTAGATTCACCCCTCCACTTT
CASSLGGVDSPLHF
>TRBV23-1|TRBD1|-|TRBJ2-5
TGCGCCAGCAGTCGAAGAGGGGGCGCGGGGACCCAGTACTTC
CASSRRGGAGTQYF
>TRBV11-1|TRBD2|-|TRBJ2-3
TGTGCCAGCAGCTATCTAGCGGGGGGGCGAGATACGCAGTATTTT
CASSYLAGGRDTQYF
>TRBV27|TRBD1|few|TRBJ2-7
TGTGCCAGCAGTGCAGGACAGGGGCCCTACGAGCAGTACTTC
CASSAGQGPYEQYF
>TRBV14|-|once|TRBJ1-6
TGTGCCAGCAGCCAAGAGATCAGGTCCACTTCACCCCTCCACTTT
CASSQEIRSTSPLHF
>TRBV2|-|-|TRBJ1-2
TGTGCCAGCAGTGAGTCGGGGACTTATGGCTACACCTTC
CASSESGTYGYTF
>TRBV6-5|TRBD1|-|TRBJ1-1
TGTGCCAGCACTCGACAGGGATTGAACACTGAAGCTTTCTTT
CASTRQGLNTEAFF
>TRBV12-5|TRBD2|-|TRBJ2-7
TGTGCTAGTGGCCTCCAGGGAGGCCGGGGGGGCTCGGTTTCCCCCTACGAGCAGTACTTC
CASGLQGGRGGSVSPYEQYF
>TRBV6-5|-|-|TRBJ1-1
TGTGCCAGCAGTTACTTATCCGGGGGGGTCACTGAAGCTTTCTTT
CASSYLSGGVTEAFF
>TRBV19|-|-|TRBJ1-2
TGTGCCAGTTCCGACAGTCTCTATGGCTACACCTTC
CASSDSLYGYTF
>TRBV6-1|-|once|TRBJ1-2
TGTGCCAGCAGTGAAGCGCCGGGAAAGCCTTATGGCTACACCTTC
CASSEAPGKPYGYTF
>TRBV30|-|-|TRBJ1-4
TGTGCCTGGAGTGTAAGGCCAGGGAACGAAAAACTGTTTTTT
CAWSVRPGNEKLFF
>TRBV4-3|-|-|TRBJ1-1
TGCGCCAGCAGCCAAGAGGGGGGATACACTGAAGCTTTCTTT
CASSQEGGYTEAFF
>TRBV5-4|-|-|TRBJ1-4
TGTGCCAGCAGGAACAGCTATAATGAAAAACTGTTTTTT
CASRNSYNEKLFF
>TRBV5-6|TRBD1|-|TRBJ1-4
TGTGCCAGCAGGGGGACAGGTACAGAAAAACTGTTTTTT
CASRGTGTEKLFF
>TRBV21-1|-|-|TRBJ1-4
TGTGCCAGCAGCGATACAGGCCCCCTGGGGACTAATGAAAAACTGTTTTTT
CASSDTGPLGTNEKLFF
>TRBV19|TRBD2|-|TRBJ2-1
TGTGCCAGTAGTAGGGAGCCGGGAGGGCACAATGAGCAGTTCTTC
CASSREPGGHNEQFF
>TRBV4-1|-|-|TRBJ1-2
TGCGCCAGCAGCCAAGTCGCGAGAGGCGGCTACACCTTC
CASSQVARGGYTF
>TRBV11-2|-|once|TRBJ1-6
TGTGCCAGCAGCCCCGGGGGGTGGTTCAGATCACCCCTCCACTTT
CASSPGGWFRSPLHF
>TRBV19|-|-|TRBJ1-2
TGTGCCAGTAGTTTACCGTGGAAGAGAGGTTATGGCTACACCTTC
CASSLPWKRGYGYTF
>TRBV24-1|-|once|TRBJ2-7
TGTGCCACCAGCGCTCCAGGGGGGACGAATAAGCAGTACTTC
CATSAPGGTNKQYF
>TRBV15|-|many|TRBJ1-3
TGTGCCACCAGCTCCCCGGGGGGTCGAGGAAACACCATATATTTT
CATSSPGGRGNTIYF
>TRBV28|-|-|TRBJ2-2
TGTGCCAGCAGTTTAATGCTAGCGAGGACGAACACCGGGGAGCTGTTTTTT
CASSLMLARTNTGELFF
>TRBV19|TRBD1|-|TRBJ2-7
TGTGCCAGTAGTATCGGGACAGATTCCTACGAGCAGTACTTC
CASSIGTDSYEQYF
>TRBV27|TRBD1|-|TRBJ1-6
TGTGCCAGCAGTGGGGGCCGGGACAGGTATTCACCCCTCCACTTT
CASSGGRDRYSPLHF
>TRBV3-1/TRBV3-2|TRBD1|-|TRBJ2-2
TGTGCCAGCAGCCGGCAGGGGGCAAAGACCGGGGAGCTGTTTTTT
CASSRQGAKTGELFF
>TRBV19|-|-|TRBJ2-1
TGTGCCAGTAGTCCCGGGGGTTCCTACAATGAGCAGTTCTTC
CASSPGGSYNEQFF
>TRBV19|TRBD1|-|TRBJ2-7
TGTGCCAGTAGTCGGGACAGCTCCAGCTCCTACGAGCAGTACTTC
CASSRDSSSSYEQYF
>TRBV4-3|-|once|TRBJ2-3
TGCGCCAGCAGCCTAACCCGGGACAACTTCTACACAGATACGCAGTATTTT
CASSLTRDNFYTDTQYF